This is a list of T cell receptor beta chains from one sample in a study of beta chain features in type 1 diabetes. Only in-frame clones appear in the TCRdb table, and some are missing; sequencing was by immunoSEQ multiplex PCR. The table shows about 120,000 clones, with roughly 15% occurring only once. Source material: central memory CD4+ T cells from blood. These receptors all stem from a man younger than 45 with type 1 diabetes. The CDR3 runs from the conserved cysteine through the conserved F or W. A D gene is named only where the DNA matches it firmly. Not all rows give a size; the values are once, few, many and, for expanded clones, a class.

cdr3_aa: CASSQDKAGSSYNSPLHF; cdr3_nt: TGTGCCAGCAGCCAAGATAAGGCAGGGAGCTCCTATAATTCACCCCTCCACTTT; cdr3_length: 18; v_call: TRBV4-2; clone_size: .; j_call: TRBJ1-6; d_call: .
cdr3_aa: CASSLGGYTQYF; cdr3_nt: TGTGCCAGCAGCTTAGGAGGCTATACGCAGTATTTT; cdr3_length: 12; v_call: TRBV7-2; clone_size: many; j_call: TRBJ2-3; d_call: .
cdr3_aa: CASSMAGDSNQPQHF; cdr3_nt: TGTGCCAGCAGCATGGCAGGGGATAGCAATCAGCCCCAGCATTTT; cdr3_length: 15; v_call: TRBV2; clone_size: few; j_call: TRBJ1-5; d_call: .
cdr3_aa: CASSPGENHQPQHF; cdr3_nt: TGTGCCAGTTCGCCGGGGGAGAACCATCAGCCCCAGCATTTT; cdr3_length: 14; v_call: TRBV18; clone_size: few; j_call: TRBJ1-5; d_call: .
cdr3_aa: CASSLSGLAENEQFF; cdr3_nt: TGTGCCAGCAGCTTATCAGGACTAGCGGAAAATGAGCAGTTCTTC; cdr3_length: 15; v_call: TRBV7-2; clone_size: few; j_call: TRBJ2-1; d_call: TRBD2
cdr3_aa: CASSPPTYEQYF; cdr3_nt: TGTGCCAGCAGTCCCCCGACCTACGAGCAGTACTTC; cdr3_length: 12; v_call: TRBV28; clone_size: many; j_call: TRBJ2-7; d_call: .
cdr3_aa: CASAGQGGTYGYTF; cdr3_nt: TGTGCCAGCGCCGGACAGGGGGGCACCTATGGCTACACCTTC; cdr3_length: 14; v_call: TRBV2; clone_size: few; j_call: TRBJ1-2; d_call: TRBD1
cdr3_aa: CASSPWVSREQYF; cdr3_nt: TGTGCCAGTAGTCCGTGGGTCTCCCGCGAGCAGTACTTC; cdr3_length: 13; v_call: TRBV19; clone_size: few; j_call: TRBJ2-7; d_call: .
cdr3_aa: CASSLMGRETQYF; cdr3_nt: TGTGCCAGCAGCTTAATGGGTCGGGAGACCCAGTACTTC; cdr3_length: 13; v_call: TRBV7-3; clone_size: few; j_call: TRBJ2-5; d_call: .
cdr3_aa: CASSQQGNSYEQYF; cdr3_nt: TGCGCCAGCAGTCAACAGGGTAATTCCTACGAGCAGTACTTC; cdr3_length: 14; v_call: TRBV23-1; clone_size: few; j_call: TRBJ2-7; d_call: .
cdr3_aa: CASSRGPTGADAGDTQYF; cdr3_nt: TGCGCCAGCAGCCGAGGGCCTACGGGGGCCGATGCAGGAGATACGCAGTATTTT; cdr3_length: 18; v_call: TRBV5-1; clone_size: .; j_call: TRBJ2-3; d_call: .
cdr3_aa: CASSPGGTGYAYEQYF; cdr3_nt: TGTGCCAGCAGTCCGGGGGGGACAGGGTACGCCTACGAGCAGTACTTC; cdr3_length: 16; v_call: TRBV25-1; clone_size: .; j_call: TRBJ2-7; d_call: .
cdr3_aa: CASEGADYSNQPQHF; cdr3_nt: TGTGCCAGCGAGGGGGCAGACTATAGCAATCAGCCCCAGCATTTT; cdr3_length: 15; v_call: TRBV19; clone_size: few; j_call: TRBJ1-5; d_call: TRBD1
cdr3_aa: CASSVAPTSGAYEQYF; cdr3_nt: TGTGCCAGCAGCGTAGCCCCGACTAGCGGGGCCTACGAGCAGTACTTC; cdr3_length: 16; v_call: TRBV9; clone_size: .; j_call: TRBJ2-7; d_call: TRBD2
cdr3_aa: CASSPDRGRRETQYF; cdr3_nt: TGTGCCAGCAGTCCGGACAGGGGGCGCCGAGAGACCCAGTACTTC; cdr3_length: 15; v_call: TRBV6-1; clone_size: few; j_call: TRBJ2-5; d_call: TRBD1
cdr3_aa: CASSRGSSYEQYF; cdr3_nt: TGTGCCAGCAGTCGTGGGTCCTCCTACGAGCAGTACTTC; cdr3_length: 13; v_call: TRBV7-9; clone_size: few; j_call: TRBJ2-7; d_call: .
cdr3_aa: CASSPRQGRNTEAFF; cdr3_nt: TGTGCCAGCAGCCCTCGACAGGGCCGAAACACTGAAGCTTTCTTT; cdr3_length: 15; v_call: TRBV4-2; clone_size: many; j_call: TRBJ1-1; d_call: TRBD1
cdr3_aa: CASSSNGNSPLHF; cdr3_nt: TGTGCCAGCAGCTCTAACGGGAATTCACCCCTCCACTTT; cdr3_length: 13; v_call: TRBV7-9; clone_size: .; j_call: TRBJ1-6; d_call: .
cdr3_aa: CASSEDRDTDTQYF; cdr3_nt: TGTGCCAGCAGTGAAGATCGGGACACAGATACGCAGTATTTT; cdr3_length: 14; v_call: TRBV6-1; clone_size: .; j_call: TRBJ2-3; d_call: .
cdr3_aa: CASSLTDRNTEAFF; cdr3_nt: TGTGCCAGCAGCCTGACAGACCGAAACACTGAAGCTTTCTTT; cdr3_length: 14; v_call: TRBV7-6; clone_size: few; j_call: TRBJ1-1; d_call: .
cdr3_aa: CASSLADGANVLTF; cdr3_nt: TGCGCCAGCAGCTTGGCTGATGGGGCCAACGTCCTGACTTTC; cdr3_length: 14; v_call: TRBV5-1; clone_size: few; j_call: TRBJ2-6; d_call: .
cdr3_aa: CASSFVERETQYF; cdr3_nt: TGTGCCAGCAGTTTCGTGGAGCGTGAGACCCAGTACTTC; cdr3_length: 13; v_call: TRBV6-5; clone_size: .; j_call: TRBJ2-5; d_call: .
cdr3_aa: CASSSPKTSAPDTQYF; cdr3_nt: TGTGCCAGCAGCTCCCCGAAGACTAGCGCGCCAGATACGCAGTATTTT; cdr3_length: 16; v_call: TRBV13; clone_size: few; j_call: TRBJ2-3; d_call: TRBD2
cdr3_aa: CASSVSGTGGRETQYF; cdr3_nt: TGTGCCAGCAGCGTATCAGGGACAGGTGGGCGAGAGACCCAGTACTTC; cdr3_length: 16; v_call: TRBV9; clone_size: .; j_call: TRBJ2-5; d_call: TRBD1
cdr3_aa: CASSVGPKLNTGELFF; cdr3_nt: TGTGCCAGCAGCGTAGGACCCAAACTGAACACCGGGGAGCTGTTTTTT; cdr3_length: 16; v_call: TRBV9; clone_size: .; j_call: TRBJ2-2; d_call: .
cdr3_aa: CASTDRDRDNEQFF; cdr3_nt: TGTGCCAGCACGGACAGGGACAGAGACAATGAGCAGTTCTTC; cdr3_length: 14; v_call: TRBV19; clone_size: few; j_call: TRBJ2-1; d_call: TRBD1
cdr3_aa: CASSQGGDTEAFF; cdr3_nt: TGTGCCAGCAGCCAGGGAGGAGACACTGAAGCTTTCTTT; cdr3_length: 13; v_call: TRBV6-5; clone_size: few; j_call: TRBJ1-1; d_call: .
cdr3_aa: CASREWSSPLHF; cdr3_nt: TGTGCCAGCAGAGAGTGGAGTTCACCCCTCCACTTT; cdr3_length: 12; v_call: TRBV28; clone_size: few; j_call: TRBJ1-6; d_call: .
cdr3_aa: CAWPRQRGGYTF; cdr3_nt: TGTGCCTGGCCCCGACAGCGTGGTGGCTACACCTTC; cdr3_length: 12; v_call: TRBV30; clone_size: .; j_call: TRBJ1-2; d_call: .
cdr3_aa: CASRNGVTGELFF; cdr3_nt: TGTGCCAGCAGGAATGGGGTCACCGGGGAGCTGTTTTTT; cdr3_length: 13; v_call: TRBV6-5; clone_size: many; j_call: TRBJ2-2; d_call: .
cdr3_aa: CASSQGTGGTYEQYF; cdr3_nt: TGCGCCAGCAGCCAGGGGACAGGGGGTACTTACGAGCAGTACTTC; cdr3_length: 15; v_call: TRBV4-1; clone_size: many; j_call: TRBJ2-7; d_call: TRBD1
cdr3_aa: CASSPPGQPGTQYF; cdr3_nt: TGTGCCAGCTCACCACCCGGGCAGCCGGGGACCCAGTACTTC; cdr3_length: 14; v_call: TRBV18; clone_size: few; j_call: TRBJ2-5; d_call: .
cdr3_aa: CAWRRGPYNEQFF; cdr3_nt: TGTGCCTGGAGAAGGGGCCCCTACAATGAGCAGTTCTTC; cdr3_length: 13; v_call: TRBV30; clone_size: few; j_call: TRBJ2-1; d_call: .
cdr3_aa: CATSRDYGGRQPQHF; cdr3_nt: TGTGCCACCAGCAGAGATTATGGGGGCCGTCAGCCCCAGCATTTT; cdr3_length: 15; v_call: TRBV15; clone_size: .; j_call: TRBJ1-5; d_call: .
cdr3_aa: CASSARYEQYF; cdr3_nt: TGTGCCAGCAGTGCCCGATACGAGCAGTACTTC; cdr3_length: 11; v_call: TRBV6-6; clone_size: few; j_call: TRBJ2-7; d_call: .
cdr3_aa: CASSLGTANTEAFF; cdr3_nt: TGTGCCAGCAGCTTAGGGACAGCAAACACTGAAGCTTTCTTT; cdr3_length: 14; v_call: TRBV7-2; clone_size: .; j_call: TRBJ1-1; d_call: .
cdr3_aa: CASGPVMYEQYF; cdr3_nt: TGCGCCAGCGGCCCAGTCATGTACGAGCAGTACTTC; cdr3_length: 12; v_call: TRBV5-1; clone_size: .; j_call: TRBJ2-7; d_call: .
cdr3_aa: CAWSPLLRTGELFF; cdr3_nt: TGTGCCTGGAGCCCTCTCTTGAGGACCGGGGAGCTGTTTTTT; cdr3_length: 14; v_call: TRBV30; clone_size: .; j_call: TRBJ2-2; d_call: .